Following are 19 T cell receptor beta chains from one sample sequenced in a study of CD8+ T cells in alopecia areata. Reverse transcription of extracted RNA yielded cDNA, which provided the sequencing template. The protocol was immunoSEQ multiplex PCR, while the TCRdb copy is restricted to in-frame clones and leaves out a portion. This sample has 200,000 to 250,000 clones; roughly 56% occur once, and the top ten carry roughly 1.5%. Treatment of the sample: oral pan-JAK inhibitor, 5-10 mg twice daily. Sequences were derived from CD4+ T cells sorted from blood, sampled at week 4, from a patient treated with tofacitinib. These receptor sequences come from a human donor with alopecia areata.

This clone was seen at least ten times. In DNA form, the CDR3 reads TGTGCCAGCACCGAAAGGGCACATATCTATAATTCACCCCTCCACTTT. Translation gives CASTERAHIYNSPLHF. The chain is built from TRBV2 and TRBJ1-6; D gene ambiguous. CDR3 length equals 16 residues. V was shortened by 7 bases and J by 3 bases, with 16 bases between the two germline ends. Germline V lookup: CDR1 SNHLY, CDR2 FYNNEI.

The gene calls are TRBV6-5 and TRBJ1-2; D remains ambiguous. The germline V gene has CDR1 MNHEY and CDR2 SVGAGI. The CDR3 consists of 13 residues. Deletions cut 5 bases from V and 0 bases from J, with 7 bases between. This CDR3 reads CASSTSTNYGYTF. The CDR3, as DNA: TGTGCCAGCAGTACAAGTACTAACTATGGCTACACCTTC.

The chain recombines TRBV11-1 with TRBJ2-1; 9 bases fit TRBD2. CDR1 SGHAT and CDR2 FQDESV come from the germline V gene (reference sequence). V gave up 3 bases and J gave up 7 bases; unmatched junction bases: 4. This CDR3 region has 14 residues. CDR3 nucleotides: TGTGCCAGCAGCTTGGGCGGGGGGGCGAATGAGCAGTTCTTC. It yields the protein CASSLGGGANEQFF.

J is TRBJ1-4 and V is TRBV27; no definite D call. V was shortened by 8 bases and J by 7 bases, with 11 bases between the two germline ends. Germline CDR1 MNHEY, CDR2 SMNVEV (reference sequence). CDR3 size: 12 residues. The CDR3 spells CASGRKGEKLFF. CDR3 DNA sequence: TGTGCCAGCGGTCGAAAGGGTGAAAAACTGTTTTTT.

The CDR3: CASSGQVHEKLFF. The CDR3 DNA sequence: TGTGCCAGCAGCGGACAGGTCCATGAAAAACTGTTTTTT. The chain links TRBV6-5 to TRBJ1-4, with 7 nucleotides matching TRBD1. In germline, CDR1 is MNHEY, CDR2 SVGAGI. There are 13 residues in the CDR3. Trimming cost V 6 bases and J 6 bases; bases outside gene matches: 4.

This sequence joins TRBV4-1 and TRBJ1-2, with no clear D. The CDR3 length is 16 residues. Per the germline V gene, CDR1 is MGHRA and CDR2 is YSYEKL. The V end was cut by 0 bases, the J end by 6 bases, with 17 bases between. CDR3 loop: CASSQDEQSGIDGYTF. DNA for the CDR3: TGCGCCAGCAGCCAAGATGAGCAGTCTGGTATAGATGGCTACACCTTC.

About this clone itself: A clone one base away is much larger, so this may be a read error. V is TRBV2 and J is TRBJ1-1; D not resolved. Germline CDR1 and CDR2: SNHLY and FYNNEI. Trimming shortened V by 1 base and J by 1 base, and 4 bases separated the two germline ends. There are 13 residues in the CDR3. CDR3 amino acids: CASSEDRNTEAFF. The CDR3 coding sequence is TGTGCCAGCAGTGAAGACAGGAACACTGAAGCTTTCTTT.

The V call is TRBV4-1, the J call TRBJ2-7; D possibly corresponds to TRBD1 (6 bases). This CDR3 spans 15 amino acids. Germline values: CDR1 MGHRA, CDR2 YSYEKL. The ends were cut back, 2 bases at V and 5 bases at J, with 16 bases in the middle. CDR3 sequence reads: CASSQTITGIHEQYF. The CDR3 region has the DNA TGCGCCAGCAGCCAAACCATTACAGGGATCCACGAGCAGTACTTC.

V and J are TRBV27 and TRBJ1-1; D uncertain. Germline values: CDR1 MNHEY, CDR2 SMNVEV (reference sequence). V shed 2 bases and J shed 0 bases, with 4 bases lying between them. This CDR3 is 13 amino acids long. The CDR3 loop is CASSLSVNTEAFF. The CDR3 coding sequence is TGTGCCAGCAGTTTAAGTGTGAACACTGAAGCTTTCTTT.

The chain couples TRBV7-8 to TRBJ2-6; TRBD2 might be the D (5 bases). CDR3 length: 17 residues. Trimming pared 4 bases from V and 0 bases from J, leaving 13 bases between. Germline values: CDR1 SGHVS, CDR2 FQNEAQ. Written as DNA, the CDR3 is TGTGCCAGCAGCTCCCTAACCCGGGGCTCTGGGGCCAACGTCCTGACTTTC. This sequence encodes CASSSLTRGSGANVLTF.

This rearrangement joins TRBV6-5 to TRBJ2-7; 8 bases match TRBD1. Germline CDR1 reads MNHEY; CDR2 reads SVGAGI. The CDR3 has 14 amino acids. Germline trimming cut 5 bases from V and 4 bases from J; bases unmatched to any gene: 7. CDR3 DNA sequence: TGTGCCAGCAGTCAGACCACAGGGGGTTACGAGCAGTACTTC. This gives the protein CASSQTTGGYEQYF.

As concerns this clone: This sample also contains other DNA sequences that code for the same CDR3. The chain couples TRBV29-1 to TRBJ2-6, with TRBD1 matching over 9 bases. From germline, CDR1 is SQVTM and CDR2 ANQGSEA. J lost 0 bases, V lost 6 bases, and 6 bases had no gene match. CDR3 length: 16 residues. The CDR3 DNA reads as TGCAGCGTGTCCGGGACAGGGATCTCTGGGGCCAACGTCCTGACTTTC. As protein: CSVSGTGISGANVLTF.

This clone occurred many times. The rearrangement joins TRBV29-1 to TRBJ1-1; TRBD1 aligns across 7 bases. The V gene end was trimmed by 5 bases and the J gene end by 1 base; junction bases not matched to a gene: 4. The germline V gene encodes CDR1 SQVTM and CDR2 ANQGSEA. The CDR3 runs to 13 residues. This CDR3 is CSVFGQANTEAFF. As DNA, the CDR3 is TGCAGCGTTTTTGGACAGGCGAACACTGAAGCTTTCTTT.

The CDR3 loop is CASSYPFENIQYF. The DNA for the CDR3 is TGTGCCAGCAGTTATCCCTTCGAAAACATTCAGTACTTC. This rearrangement joins TRBV2 to TRBJ2-4; no clear D. This CDR3 region has 13 residues. Trimming stripped 5 bases from V and 5 bases from J, with 10 bases between. Germline lookup yields CDR1 SNHLY and CDR2 FYNNEI.

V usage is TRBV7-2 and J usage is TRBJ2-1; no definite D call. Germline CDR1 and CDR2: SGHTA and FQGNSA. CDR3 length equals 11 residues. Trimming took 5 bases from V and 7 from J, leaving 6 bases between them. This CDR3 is CASSPRNEQFF. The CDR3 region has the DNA TGTGCCAGCAGCCCAAGGAATGAGCAGTTCTTC.

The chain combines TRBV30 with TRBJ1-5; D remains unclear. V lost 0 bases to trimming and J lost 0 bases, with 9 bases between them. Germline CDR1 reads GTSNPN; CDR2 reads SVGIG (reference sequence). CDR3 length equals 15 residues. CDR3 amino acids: CAWSVRGYSNQPQHF. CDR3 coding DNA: TGTGCCTGGAGTGTACGGGGTTATAGCAATCAGCCCCAGCATTTT.

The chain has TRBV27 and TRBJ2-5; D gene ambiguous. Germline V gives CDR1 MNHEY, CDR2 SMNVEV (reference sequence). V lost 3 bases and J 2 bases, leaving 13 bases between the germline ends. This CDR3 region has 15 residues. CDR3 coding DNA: TGTGCCAGCAGTTTTGACGTGACACAGCAAGAGACCCAGTACTTC. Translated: CASSFDVTQQETQYF.

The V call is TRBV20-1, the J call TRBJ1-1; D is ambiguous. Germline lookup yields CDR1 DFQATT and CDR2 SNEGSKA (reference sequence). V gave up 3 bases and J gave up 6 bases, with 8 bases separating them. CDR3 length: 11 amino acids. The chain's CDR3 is CSASVFAEAFF. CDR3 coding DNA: TGCAGTGCTAGCGTCTTCGCTGAAGCTTTCTTT.

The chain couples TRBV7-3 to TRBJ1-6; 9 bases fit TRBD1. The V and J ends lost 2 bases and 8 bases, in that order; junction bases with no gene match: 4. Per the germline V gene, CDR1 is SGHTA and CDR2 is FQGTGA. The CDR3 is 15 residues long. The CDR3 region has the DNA TGTGCCAGCAGCTTAGCGACAGGGGGGCATTCACCCCTCCACTTT. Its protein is CASSLATGGHSPLHF.